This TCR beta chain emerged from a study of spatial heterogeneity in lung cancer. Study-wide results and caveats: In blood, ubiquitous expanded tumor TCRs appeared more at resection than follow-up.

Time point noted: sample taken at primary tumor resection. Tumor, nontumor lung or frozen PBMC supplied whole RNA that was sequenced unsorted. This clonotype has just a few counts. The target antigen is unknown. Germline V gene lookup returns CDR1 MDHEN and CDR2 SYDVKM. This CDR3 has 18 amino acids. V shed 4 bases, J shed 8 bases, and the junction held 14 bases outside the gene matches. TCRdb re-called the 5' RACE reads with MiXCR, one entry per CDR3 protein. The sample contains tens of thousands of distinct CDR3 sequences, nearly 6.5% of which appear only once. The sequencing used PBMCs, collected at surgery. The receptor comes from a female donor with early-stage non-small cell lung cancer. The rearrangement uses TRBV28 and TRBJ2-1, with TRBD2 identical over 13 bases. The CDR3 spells CASSSGTGLAGAKHEQFF. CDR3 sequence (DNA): TGTGCCAGCAGTTCAGGGACAGGACTAGCGGGAGCTAAGCATGAGCAGTTCTTC.